Given below is one T cell receptor beta chain in context. V dropped 5 bases and J dropped 4; count of bases not matched to a gene: 8. Germline V gives CDR1 SGHTA, CDR2 FQGTGA. The CDR3 totals 15 residues. The sample originates from a study of TIL therapy for anti-PD-1-resistant metastatic lung cancer. The libraries were made with immunoSEQ v3. Each library reached some 2 million read pairs, or 5-6 million at deep level. Sequenced by immunoSEQ multiplex PCR; TCRdb stores in-frame clones only, minus some. The sample carries about 55,000 clones, about 81% recorded once. The time point: pre-treatment sample, taken before nivolumab and TIL therapy.

Sequenced here: blood, sampled at baseline. The chain employs TRBV7-3 and TRBJ2-7; 10 bases are shared with TRBD2. This sequence was found in a person aged 25-85 years with non-small cell lung cancer. CDR3 protein: CASSRLAGAGYEQYF. The CDR3 nucleotides read TGTGCCAGCAGCCGTCTAGCGGGAGCTGGTTACGAGCAGTACTTC.